The clone carrying this T cell receptor beta chain was seen only a few times. The source of the sample is a study of cytomegalovirus exposure and HLA in healthy donors. The PCR was carried out with 60 Vbeta primers and 13 Jbeta primers. Clones were read by immunoSEQ multiplex PCR, and TCRdb kept only the in-frame ones, dropping some. The sample lists over 100,000 clones, around 60% occurring once. Trimming pared 2 bases from V and 4 bases from J, leaving 9 bases between. Germline-derived CDR1 and CDR2 are MNHEY and SVGAGI. This CDR3 contains 14 residues. V usage is TRBV6-5 and J usage is TRBJ2-1, with D possibly TRBD2 on 5 matching bases. The sequence derives from a man aged 35 to 55 in good health and CMV-seropositive. Material: PBMCs. The CDR3 DNA sequence: TGTGCCAGCAGTTACAGTAGAGGGTACAATGAGCAGTTCTTC. This sequence encodes CASSYSRGYNEQFF.